The rows below give T cell receptor beta chains drawn from one sample of a study of beta chain features in type 1 diabetes. Clones were read by immunoSEQ multiplex PCR, and TCRdb kept only the in-frame ones, dropping some. This sample has 250,000 to 350,000 clones, with roughly 15% found just once. The sequenced sample was naive CD4+ T cells from blood. These receptors were obtained from a man aged 18 to 30 with type 1 diabetes. Both conserved end residues are part of each CDR3. The D gene is left open where the match is weak. Not all rows give a size; the values are once, few, many and, for expanded clones, a class.

TGTGCCAGCAGCTTAAGAGGAAAACAGAACACCGGGGAGCTGTTTTTT	CASSLRGKQNTGELFF	-	TRBJ2-2	TRBV7-8	-
TGTGCCAGCCTACAGGGGTACACCGGGGAGCTGTTTTTT	CASLQGYTGELFF	TRBD1	TRBJ2-2	TRBV19	few
TGTGCCAGCAGCGTAGGCGACAGGGACGGCTACACCTTC	CASSVGDRDGYTF	TRBD1	TRBJ1-2	TRBV9	few
TGCACCAGCGCCCCAGACAGGGGGCCCTCCTATAATTCACCCCTCCACTTT	CTSAPDRGPSYNSPLHF	-	TRBJ1-6	TRBV1	-
TGCAGTGCGTCCCGTCGAGATACGCAGTATTTT	CSASRRDTQYF	-	TRBJ2-3	TRBV20-1	few
TGTGCCAGTAGGGAACTAGCGGGGGTTCCCAAGTACAATGAGCAGTTCTTC	CASRELAGVPKYNEQFF	TRBD2	TRBJ2-1	TRBV19	once
TGTGCCAGCAGCTTGCTCACCCCGGGGGCTTTCTTT	CASSLLTPGAFF	-	TRBJ1-1	TRBV7-9	few
TGTGCCAGCAGTAGGGACAGGGCAGATCAGCCCCAGCATTTT	CASSRDRADQPQHF	TRBD1	TRBJ1-5	TRBV2	few
TGTGCCAGCAGCCTCATTCCGGGACAGCAACAAGAGACCCAGTACTTC	CASSLIPGQQQETQYF	TRBD1	TRBJ2-5	TRBV11-2	few
TGCGCCGGACAGGGTCAAGAGACCCAGTACTTC	CAGQGQETQYF	TRBD1	TRBJ2-5	TRBV30	-
TGTGCCAGCCACGCGGCTCGGGGGGTTACGGAGACCCAGTACTTC	CASHAARGVTETQYF	TRBD2	TRBJ2-5	TRBV13	few
TGCGCCAGCAGCTCCGGGACAGGAGACACCGGGGAGCTGTTTTTT	CASSSGTGDTGELFF	TRBD1	TRBJ2-2	TRBV5-1	-
TGTGCCAGTAGTACCTGGAGGGACGCTGAAGCTTTCTTT	CASSTWRDAEAFF	-	TRBJ1-1	TRBV19	-
TGTGCCAGCAGCGTATCTTCAGATACGCAGTATTTT	CASSVSSDTQYF	-	TRBJ2-3	TRBV9	few
TGTGCCAGCAGCCAACGGACAGGGGTGATGAGAGAGACCCAGTACTTC	CASSQRTGVMRETQYF	TRBD1	TRBJ2-5	TRBV7-2	-
TGTGCCTGGAGTGTACTTGGGAGCCCTACAGATACGCAGTATTTT	CAWSVLGSPTDTQYF	-	TRBJ2-3	TRBV30	few
TGCAGCGTTGCCCCGACAGGGATCGAAAAACTGTTTTTT	CSVAPTGIEKLFF	TRBD1	TRBJ1-4	TRBV29-1	-
TGTGCCAGCAGCTTTTCTGAGGGAAGCTACACCTTC	CASSFSEGSYTF	-	TRBJ1-2	TRBV7-9	-
TGTGCCAGCAGCTTAGACCTTAGCGGACCTAGCTCCTACAATGAGCAGTTCTTC	CASSLDLSGPSSYNEQFF	-	TRBJ2-1	TRBV11-2	-
TGTGCCAGCAGGCTGGACTTAGCGGGGGGACTAAGCACAGATACGCAGTATTTT	CASRLDLAGGLSTDTQYF	TRBD2	TRBJ2-3	TRBV5-4	-
TGCGCCAGCAGTACTCGAGACTACGAGCAGTACTTC	CASSTRDYEQYF	-	TRBJ2-7	TRBV23-1	-
TGTGCCAGCAGCACCCGGGACACACAATACGAGCAGTACTTC	CASSTRDTQYEQYF	-	TRBJ2-7	TRBV7-2	few
TGTGCCAGCAGTTCATACTCAGGACAGGGGGCGTACGGCTACACCTTC	CASSSYSGQGAYGYTF	TRBD1	TRBJ1-2	TRBV27	few
TGTGCCAGCAGCCCCCACAAAACACACATAGGGGAGCTGTTTTTT	CASSPHKTHIGELFF	-	TRBJ2-2	TRBV7-9	-
TGTGCCAGCAGGGACAGGGTGACCACCGGGGAGCTGTTTTTT	CASRDRVTTGELFF	TRBD1	TRBJ2-2	TRBV2	few
TGTGCCAGCAGCTTACCTTGGGACAGGGTTAACACTGAAGCTTTCTTT	CASSLPWDRVNTEAFF	TRBD1	TRBJ1-1	TRBV7-9	-
TGTGCCAGCAGCGTAGTGGGGGGGTCGGACACCGGGGAGCTGTTTTTT	CASSVVGGSDTGELFF	TRBD2	TRBJ2-2	TRBV9	-
TGTGCCAGCAGCGCAGGGTCATCCTACGAGCAGTACTTC	CASSAGSSYEQYF	-	TRBJ2-7	TRBV9	-